This T cell receptor (beta chain) was recovered during a study of cytomegalovirus exposure and HLA in healthy donors. On this clone itself: As yet, its antigen is unknown.

Study-level points and caveats: An analysis that came later showed most CMV-associated TCR beta chains appearing HLA-restricted. Researchers counted roughly 160 TCR beta chains as cytomegalovirus-associated. Sequencing depth roughly uniform across donors was assumed in presence/absence analyses.

Researchers ran the PCR with 60 Vbeta and 13 Jbeta primers. Sequencing was performed with immunoSEQ multiplex PCR; in TCRdb, only in-frame clones are kept and a portion is missing. The sample shows 90,000 or so clones, 82% of them seen only once. Nominally healthy donors provided the samples, though records likely missed some immune exposures. This TCR was sampled from a man aged 50-59 years in good health and CMV-seronegative. The sequenced material came from PBMCs.

The CDR3 DNA reads TGTGCCAGCAGCAGGGGGACTAGCGGGAGCACCAACAATGAGCAGTTCTTC. Translation: CASSRGTSGSTNNEQFF. The chain carries TRBV9 and TRBJ2-1; TRBD2 matches at 14 bases. V shed 4 bases and J 5 bases; nucleotides not matched to a gene: 8. Germline-derived CDR1 and CDR2 are SGDLS and YYNGEE. This CDR3 is built from 17 residues.